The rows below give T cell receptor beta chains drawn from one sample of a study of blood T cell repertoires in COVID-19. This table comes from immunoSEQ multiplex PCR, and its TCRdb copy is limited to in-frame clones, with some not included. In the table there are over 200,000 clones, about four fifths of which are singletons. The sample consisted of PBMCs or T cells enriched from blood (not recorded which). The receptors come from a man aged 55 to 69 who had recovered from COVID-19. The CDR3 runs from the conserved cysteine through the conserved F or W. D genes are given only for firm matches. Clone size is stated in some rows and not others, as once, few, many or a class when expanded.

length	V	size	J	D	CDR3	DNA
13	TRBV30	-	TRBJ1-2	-	CAWNEDLAYGYTF	TGTGCCTGGAATGAGGACTTAGCCTATGGCTACACCTTC
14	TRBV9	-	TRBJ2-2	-	CASSGRTTTGELFF	TGTGCCAGCAGCGGCAGAACAACCACCGGGGAGCTGTTTTTT
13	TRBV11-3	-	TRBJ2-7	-	CASSLEWTGEQYF	TGTGCCAGCAGCTTAGAATGGACTGGCGAGCAGTACTTC
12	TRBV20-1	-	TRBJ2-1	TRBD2	CSASGGGDEQFF	TGCAGTGCTAGTGGGGGGGGAGATGAGCAGTTCTTC
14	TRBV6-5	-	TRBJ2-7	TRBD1	CASSLTGGQHEQYF	TGTGCCAGCAGTCTGACAGGGGGCCAACACGAGCAGTACTTC
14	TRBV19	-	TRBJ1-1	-	CASSRGALNTEAFF	TGTGCCAGTAGTCGGGGGGCTCTGAACACTGAAGCTTTCTTT
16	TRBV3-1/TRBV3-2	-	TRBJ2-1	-	CASSQEWSGTSNEQFF	TGTGCCAGCAGCCAAGAGTGGTCAGGCACATCCAATGAGCAGTTCTTC
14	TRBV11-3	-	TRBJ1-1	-	CASSLGGGAAEAFF	TGTGCCAGCAGCTTAGGTGGGGGGGCTGCTGAAGCTTTCTTT
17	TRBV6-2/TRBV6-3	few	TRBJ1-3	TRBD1	CASSWGPGQGSGNTIYF	TGTGCCAGCAGTTGGGGCCCCGGACAGGGCTCTGGAAACACCATATATTTT
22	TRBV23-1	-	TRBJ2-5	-	CASVTNGNVGGIMTGEGETQYF	TGCGCCAGCGTTACTAACGGAAATGTGGGGGGAATAATGACAGGGGAGGGAGAGACCCAGTACTTC
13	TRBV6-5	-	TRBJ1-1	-	CASQGRENTEAFF	TGTGCCAGCCAGGGCAGGGAGAACACTGAAGCTTTCTTT
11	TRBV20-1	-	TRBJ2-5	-	CSAVTGETQYF	TGCAGTGCTGTGACTGGGGAGACCCAGTACTTC
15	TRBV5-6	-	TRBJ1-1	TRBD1	CASSLDRGEWDEAFF	TGTGCCAGCAGCTTAGACAGGGGGGAATGGGATGAAGCTTTCTTT
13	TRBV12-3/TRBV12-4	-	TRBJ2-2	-	CASRAVNTGELFF	TGTGCCAGCAGGGCAGTTAACACCGGGGAGCTGTTTTTT
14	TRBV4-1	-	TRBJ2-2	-	CASSQDRPGGELFF	TGCGCCAGCAGCCAAGATCGACCGGGCGGGGAGCTGTTTTTT
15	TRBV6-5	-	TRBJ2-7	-	CASSKGGYSSYEQYF	TGTGCCAGCAGCAAAGGAGGTTACAGCTCCTACGAGCAGTACTTC
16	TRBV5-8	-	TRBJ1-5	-	CASSSLFGTSNQPQHF	TGTGCCAGCAGCTCATTATTTGGGACAAGCAATCAGCCCCAGCATTTT
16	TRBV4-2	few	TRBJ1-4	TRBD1	CASSQGSRGRDEKLFF	TGTGCCAGCAGCCAAGGATCCAGGGGGCGCGATGAAAAACTGTTTTTT
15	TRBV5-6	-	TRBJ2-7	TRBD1	CASSLSGGTSYEQYF	TGTGCCAGCAGCCTATCAGGGGGAACCTCCTACGAGCAGTACTTC
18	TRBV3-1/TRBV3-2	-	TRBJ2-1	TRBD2	CASSQSRLGGVSFHEQFF	TGTGCCAGCAGCCAATCGCGGCTCGGGGGGGTGTCTTTCCATGAGCAGTTCTTC
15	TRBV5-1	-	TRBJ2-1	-	CASSLDQSAYNEQFF	TGCGCCAGCAGCTTGGACCAAAGCGCCTACAATGAGCAGTTCTTC
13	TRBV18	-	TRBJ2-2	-	CASSPEGSGELFF	TGTGCCAGCTCACCAGAGGGCTCCGGGGAGCTGTTTTTT
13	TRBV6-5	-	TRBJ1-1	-	CASRGYSGRQAFF	TGTGCCAGCAGAGGATACAGTGGGCGACAAGCTTTCTTT
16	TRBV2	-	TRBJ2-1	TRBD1	CASSEQGGDFSNEQFF	TGTGCCAGCAGTGAGCAAGGGGGCGATTTTAGCAATGAGCAGTTCTTC
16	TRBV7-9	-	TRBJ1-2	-	CASSIRDGELYRDYTF	TGTGCCAGCAGCATCCGGGATGGGGAACTCTATCGTGACTACACCTTC
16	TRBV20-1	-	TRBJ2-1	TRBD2	CSASGSSGGSYNEQFF	TGCAGTGCTAGTGGTTCCAGCGGGGGTTCCTACAATGAGCAGTTCTTC
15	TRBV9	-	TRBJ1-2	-	CASSQGTPGGGGYTF	TGTGCCAGCTCCCAAGGGACACCGGGCGGGGGTGGCTACACCTTC
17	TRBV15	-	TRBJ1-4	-	CATSRVGYRERNEKLFF	TGTGCCACCAGCAGAGTCGGGTACAGGGAACGTAATGAAAAACTGTTTTTT
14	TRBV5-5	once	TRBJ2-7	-	CASSLAGDTYEQYF	TGTGCCAGCAGCTTGGCAGGGGATACCTACGAGCAGTACTTC
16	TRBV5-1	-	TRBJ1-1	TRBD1	CASSRTGTGENTEAFF	TGCGCCAGCAGTCGTACCGGGACAGGGGAGAACACTGAAGCTTTCTTT
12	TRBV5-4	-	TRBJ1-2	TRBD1	CASSQDRVGYTF	TGTGCCAGCAGCCAGGACAGGGTCGGCTACACCTTC
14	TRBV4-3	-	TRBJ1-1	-	CASSPSIRARGAFF	TGCGCCAGCAGCCCAAGCATCAGGGCGCGGGGAGCTTTCTTT
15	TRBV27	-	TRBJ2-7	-	CASSLGIPLSYEQYF	TGTGCCAGCAGTTTAGGTATCCCGCTGAGTTACGAGCAGTACTTC
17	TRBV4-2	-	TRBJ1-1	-	CASSQEGGRGGRPEAFF	TGTGCCAGCAGCCAAGAGGGGGGACGCGGAGGTCGGCCTGAAGCTTTCTTT
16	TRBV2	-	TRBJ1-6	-	CASSPRGGTYNSPLHF	TGTGCCAGCAGTCCCCGGGGGGGAACCTATAATTCACCCCTCCACTTT
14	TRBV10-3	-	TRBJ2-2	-	CAISEAANTGELFF	TGTGCCATCAGTGAGGCAGCGAACACCGGGGAGCTGTTTTTT
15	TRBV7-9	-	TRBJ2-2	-	CASSPRVGYTGELFF	TGTGCCAGCAGCCCCAGGGTCGGGTACACCGGGGAGCTGTTTTTT
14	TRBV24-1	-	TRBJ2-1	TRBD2	CATRQAGGENEQFF	TGTGCCACCAGACAAGCGGGGGGGGAGAATGAGCAGTTCTTC
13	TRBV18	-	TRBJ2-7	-	CASSPPTGREQYF	TGTGCCAGCTCACCACCGACAGGGAGGGAGCAGTACTTC
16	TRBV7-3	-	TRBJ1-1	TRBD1	CASSLFPGQGLTEAFF	TGTGCCAGCAGCTTATTCCCTGGACAGGGGTTGACTGAAGCTTTCTTT
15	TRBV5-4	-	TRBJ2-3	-	CASSLFLSLSDTQYF	TGTGCCAGCAGCTTGTTTCTAAGCCTTAGTGATACGCAGTATTTT
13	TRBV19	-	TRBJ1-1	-	CASSQGSGTEAFF	TGTGCCAGTAGTCAGGGGTCGGGCACTGAAGCTTTCTTT
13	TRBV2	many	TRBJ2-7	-	CASSDSGPYEQYF	TGTGCCAGCAGTGACTCAGGGCCTTACGAGCAGTACTTC
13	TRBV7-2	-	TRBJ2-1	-	CASSPSIYNEQFF	TGTGCCAGCAGCCCGTCTATCTACAATGAGCAGTTCTTC
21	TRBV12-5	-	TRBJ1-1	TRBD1	CASGLVNPTGYSFMAGTEAFF	TGTGCTAGTGGTTTGGTAAACCCGACAGGGTACTCGTTCATGGCTGGCACTGAAGCTTTCTTT